Described below is a single T cell receptor (beta chain) sequence and its context. The antigen is not known. TCRdb keeps only in-frame clones here, not all; method: immunoSEQ multiplex PCR. The profile shows fewer than 95,000 clones, approximately 94% of them singletons. This sample stems from a study of graft-versus-host responses after intestinal transplantation. Overall study: Every recipient had anti-thymocyte globulin induction and approximately 3 years of tacrolimus plus steroids.

The study's findings and limits: Some patients had graft-donor T cell macrochimerism, and their allografts showed high graft-versus-host to host-versus-graft clonal ratios. GvH clones detected in recipient marrow included some appearing first in ileum or blood.

CDR1 SGHNT and CDR2 YYREEE come from the germline V gene (reference sequence). Trimming cost V 4 bases and J 4 bases; bases outside gene matches: 8. The CDR3 is 15 amino acids. This chain links TRBV5-4 with TRBJ1-1, with 9 bases that match TRBD1. This TCR was sampled from a human donor who was the organ donor for an intestinal transplant. The sample here was unstimulated CD4+ T cells sorted from spleen or lymph node cells, taken before transplant. The CDR3 sequence: CASSRGQGRVTEAFF. In nucleotides, the CDR3 is TGTGCCAGCAGCCGAGGACAGGGGAGGGTCACTGAAGCTTTCTTT. The entire variable domain, with the rest obtained from reference TRBV5-4 and TRBJ1-1, is as follows: ETGVTQSPTHLIKTRGQQVTLRCSSQSGHNTVSWYQQALGQGPQFIFQYYREEENGRGNFPPRFSGLQFPNYSSELNVNALELDDSALYLCASSRGQGRVTEAFFGQGTRLTVV.